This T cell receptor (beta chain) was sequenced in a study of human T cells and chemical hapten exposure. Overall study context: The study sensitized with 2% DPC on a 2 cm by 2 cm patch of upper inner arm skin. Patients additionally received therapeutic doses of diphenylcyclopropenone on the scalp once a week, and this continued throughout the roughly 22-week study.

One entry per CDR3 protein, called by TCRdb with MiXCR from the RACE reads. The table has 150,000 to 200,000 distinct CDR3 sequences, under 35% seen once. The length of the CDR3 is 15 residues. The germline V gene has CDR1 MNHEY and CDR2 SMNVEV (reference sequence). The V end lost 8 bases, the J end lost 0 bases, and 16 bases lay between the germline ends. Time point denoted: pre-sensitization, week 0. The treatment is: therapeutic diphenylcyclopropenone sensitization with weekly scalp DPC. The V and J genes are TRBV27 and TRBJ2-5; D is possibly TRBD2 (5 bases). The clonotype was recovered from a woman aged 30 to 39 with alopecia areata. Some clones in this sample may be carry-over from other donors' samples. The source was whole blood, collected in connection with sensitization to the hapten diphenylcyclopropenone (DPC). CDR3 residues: CASGPGSSYQETQYF. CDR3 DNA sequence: TGTGCCAGCGGACCGGGGAGTAGTTACCAAGAGACCCAGTACTTC.